A selection of T cell receptor beta chains follows, all from one sample in a study of a mutant IDH1 vaccine in newly diagnosed glioma. What these receptors recognize is not known. Generated by immunoSEQ multiplex PCR, the TCRdb table keeps only in-frame clones and is missing some. This sample has roughly 39,000 clones, with approximately 83% found just once. The source material was PBMCs, sampled from a glioma patient whose treatment included an IDH1 peptide vaccine. These receptors were obtained from a man aged 35 to 55 with glioma. CDR3s include the opening cysteine and the closing phenylalanine or tryptophan. D genes are given only for firm matches. Size is omitted from some rows. Given values are once, few, many or a class for expanded clones.

d_call: TRBD1; clone_size: -; j_call: TRBJ1-5; v_call: TRBV27; cdr3_nt: TGTGCCAGCAGACGGACAGGGGGCAATCAGCCCCAGCATTTT; cdr3_aa: CASRRTGGNQPQHF
d_call: -; clone_size: -; j_call: TRBJ1-1; v_call: TRBV20-1; cdr3_nt: TGCAGTGAAGGGGGAACTGAAGCTTTCTTT; cdr3_aa: CSEGGTEAFF
d_call: TRBD1; clone_size: once; j_call: TRBJ2-5; v_call: TRBV19; cdr3_nt: TGTGCCAGTAGTTCCTACGCCGGGACAGGGGATGGGACCCAGTACTTC; cdr3_aa: CASSSYAGTGDGTQYF
d_call: -; clone_size: once; j_call: TRBJ1-1; v_call: TRBV27; cdr3_nt: TGTGCCAGCAGTTTCACTCCAAGGTTGAACACTGAAGCTTTCTTT; cdr3_aa: CASSFTPRLNTEAFF
d_call: TRBD2; clone_size: -; j_call: TRBJ2-7; v_call: TRBV10-3; cdr3_nt: TGTGCCATCAGTACTAGCGGGAGTCTCTACGAGCAGTACTTC; cdr3_aa: CAISTSGSLYEQYF
d_call: -; clone_size: -; j_call: TRBJ2-2; v_call: TRBV11-2; cdr3_nt: TGTGCCAGCAGCTTACACCCTGGACAGACCGATGCGAACACCGGGGAGCTGTTTTTT; cdr3_aa: CASSLHPGQTDANTGELFF
d_call: -; clone_size: -; j_call: TRBJ2-3; v_call: TRBV5-1; cdr3_nt: TGCGCCAGCACCAGAGACGGCACAGATACGCAGTATTTT; cdr3_aa: CASTRDGTDTQYF
d_call: -; clone_size: -; j_call: TRBJ2-7; v_call: TRBV6-1; cdr3_nt: TGTGCCAGCAGTGAAGCGGGGACCTCGACATGGGAGCAGTACTTC; cdr3_aa: CASSEAGTSTWEQYF
d_call: -; clone_size: -; j_call: TRBJ1-5; v_call: TRBV28; cdr3_nt: TGTGCCAGCAGTTTAAGGACAGTGCAGAATCAGCCCCAGCATTTT; cdr3_aa: CASSLRTVQNQPQHF
d_call: TRBD1; clone_size: -; j_call: TRBJ2-1; v_call: TRBV10-3; cdr3_nt: TGTGCCATCAGTGAAGGGGGCGGAGGCCTTGAGCAGTTCTTC; cdr3_aa: CAISEGGGGLEQFF
d_call: TRBD2; clone_size: -; j_call: TRBJ2-2; v_call: TRBV19; cdr3_nt: TGTGCCAGTAACCCCCCGGGACTAGCGGGAGCCGGGGAGCTGTTTTTT; cdr3_aa: CASNPPGLAGAGELFF
d_call: TRBD1; clone_size: -; j_call: TRBJ2-5; v_call: TRBV19; cdr3_nt: TGTGCCAGTAGTGCCGCCGGGACAGGGAAAGAGACCCAGTACTTC; cdr3_aa: CASSAAGTGKETQYF
d_call: -; clone_size: -; j_call: TRBJ2-7; v_call: TRBV7-6; cdr3_nt: TGTGCCAGCAGCCCTGCCCCAGGGATACCCTACGAGCAGTACTTC; cdr3_aa: CASSPAPGIPYEQYF
d_call: -; clone_size: -; j_call: TRBJ2-7; v_call: TRBV10-2; cdr3_nt: TGCGCCAGCAGTGAGGGGGTTCTGACCTACGAGCAGTACTTC; cdr3_aa: CASSEGVLTYEQYF
d_call: TRBD1; clone_size: -; j_call: TRBJ1-4; v_call: TRBV7-2; cdr3_nt: TGTGCCAGCAGCCCCAGGGACAGTCATGAAAAACTGTTTTTT; cdr3_aa: CASSPRDSHEKLFF
d_call: -; clone_size: -; j_call: TRBJ2-2; v_call: TRBV7-3; cdr3_nt: TGTGCCAGCAGCCCGAGGATAAGCGGGGAGCTGTTTTTT; cdr3_aa: CASSPRISGELFF
d_call: -; clone_size: -; j_call: TRBJ2-7; v_call: TRBV7-3; cdr3_nt: TGTGCCAGCAGCCGTGTAGCGGACAACCGCTACGAGCAGTACTTC; cdr3_aa: CASSRVADNRYEQYF
d_call: -; clone_size: -; j_call: TRBJ1-5; v_call: TRBV13; cdr3_nt: TGTGCCAGCAGCTTAGGCCGGGGCGGTGAGCCCCAGCATTTT; cdr3_aa: CASSLGRGGEPQHF
d_call: -; clone_size: once; j_call: TRBJ1-1; v_call: TRBV28; cdr3_nt: TGTGCCAGCGCCCTTTCGGGCACTGAAGCTTTCTTT; cdr3_aa: CASALSGTEAFF
d_call: TRBD2; clone_size: -; j_call: TRBJ2-5; v_call: TRBV19; cdr3_nt: TGTGCCAGCGCAACCCCGGGGGGACCACAAGGGGAGACCCAGTACTTC; cdr3_aa: CASATPGGPQGETQYF
d_call: TRBD1; clone_size: -; j_call: TRBJ1-1; v_call: TRBV2; cdr3_nt: TGTGCCAGCAGGCAGGGGGCTTGGAACACTGAAGCTTTCTTT; cdr3_aa: CASRQGAWNTEAFF
d_call: -; clone_size: -; j_call: TRBJ2-7; v_call: TRBV7-6; cdr3_nt: TGTGCCAGCAGCTTAGTGGCTAGCGACTCCTACGAGCAGTACTTC; cdr3_aa: CASSLVASDSYEQYF
d_call: TRBD1; clone_size: -; j_call: TRBJ2-7; v_call: TRBV18; cdr3_nt: TGTGCCAGCTCACCGGGACAGGGAACCGAGCAGTACTTC; cdr3_aa: CASSPGQGTEQYF
d_call: -; clone_size: -; j_call: TRBJ2-5; v_call: TRBV6-5; cdr3_nt: TGTGCCAGCAGTTACGGGGTAGATAAGGGTGAGACCCAGTACTTC; cdr3_aa: CASSYGVDKGETQYF
d_call: TRBD2; clone_size: -; j_call: TRBJ2-5; v_call: TRBV7-3; cdr3_nt: TGTGCCAGCAGCCCCTCCCAAGCGGGAGGGACCCAGTACTTC; cdr3_aa: CASSPSQAGGTQYF
d_call: -; clone_size: -; j_call: TRBJ2-7; v_call: TRBV7-8; cdr3_nt: TGTGCCAGCAGCTTAGGAGGGGAACCCTACGAGCAGTACTTC; cdr3_aa: CASSLGGEPYEQYF
d_call: -; clone_size: -; j_call: TRBJ2-6; v_call: TRBV4-3; cdr3_nt: TGCGCCAGCAGCTCGCGAATAGCCTCTGGGGCCAACGTTCTGACTTTC; cdr3_aa: CASSSRIASGANVLTF
d_call: TRBD2; clone_size: -; j_call: TRBJ2-1; v_call: TRBV18; cdr3_nt: TGTGCCAGCTCAACCCCTAGCGGGAGGGCTAGGAATGAGCAGTTCTTC; cdr3_aa: CASSTPSGRARNEQFF
d_call: -; clone_size: once; j_call: TRBJ2-2; v_call: TRBV11-3; cdr3_nt: TGTGCCAGCAGCTCATCGACAGGTCTCTTTGGGTACACCGGGGAGCTGTTTTTT; cdr3_aa: CASSSSTGLFGYTGELFF
d_call: TRBD1; clone_size: -; j_call: TRBJ2-7; v_call: TRBV19; cdr3_nt: TGTGCCAGTAGTATGACCGGGACAGGGGGCGACGAGCAGTACTTC; cdr3_aa: CASSMTGTGGDEQYF
d_call: -; clone_size: once; j_call: TRBJ2-5; v_call: TRBV18; cdr3_nt: TGTGCCAGCTCACCGCGACAAGGAGGACGGGCAGAGACCCAGTACTTC; cdr3_aa: CASSPRQGGRAETQYF
d_call: -; clone_size: few; j_call: TRBJ1-1; v_call: TRBV7-2; cdr3_nt: TGTGCCAGCAGCTCCCACCAAGGACGCCTGAACACTGAAGCTTTCTTT; cdr3_aa: CASSSHQGRLNTEAFF
d_call: -; clone_size: -; j_call: TRBJ2-2; v_call: TRBV19; cdr3_nt: TGTGCCAGTAATTTAGGGTCCGGGGAGCTGTTTTTT; cdr3_aa: CASNLGSGELFF
d_call: TRBD2; clone_size: -; j_call: TRBJ2-1; v_call: TRBV9; cdr3_nt: TGTGCCAGCAGCCGGTCGGGAGCGGGAGGTTTAGTTGAGCAGTTCTTC; cdr3_aa: CASSRSGAGGLVEQFF
d_call: -; clone_size: -; j_call: TRBJ2-7; v_call: TRBV29-1; cdr3_nt: TGCAGCGTTGAAGATAGTCTCTACGCCGGAACAGGGTTGCACGAGCAGTACTTC; cdr3_aa: CSVEDSLYAGTGLHEQYF
d_call: -; clone_size: -; j_call: TRBJ2-7; v_call: TRBV5-6; cdr3_nt: TGTGCCAGCAGCTTTCTAAGCGGAGAATTCTACGAGCAGTACTTC; cdr3_aa: CASSFLSGEFYEQYF